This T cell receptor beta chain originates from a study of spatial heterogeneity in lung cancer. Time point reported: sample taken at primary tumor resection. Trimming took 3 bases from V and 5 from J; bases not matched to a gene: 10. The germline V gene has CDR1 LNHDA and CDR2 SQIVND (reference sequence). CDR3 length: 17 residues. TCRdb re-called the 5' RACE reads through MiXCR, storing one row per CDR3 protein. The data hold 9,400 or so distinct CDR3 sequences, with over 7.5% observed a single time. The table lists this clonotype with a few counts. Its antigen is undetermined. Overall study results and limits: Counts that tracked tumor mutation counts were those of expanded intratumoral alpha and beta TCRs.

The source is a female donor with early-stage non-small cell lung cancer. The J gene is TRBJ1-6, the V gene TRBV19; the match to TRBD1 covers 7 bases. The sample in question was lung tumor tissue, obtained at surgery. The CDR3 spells CASSITGADPHNSPLHF. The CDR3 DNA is TGTGCCAGTAGTATTACAGGGGCCGACCCCCATAATTCACCCCTCCACTTT.